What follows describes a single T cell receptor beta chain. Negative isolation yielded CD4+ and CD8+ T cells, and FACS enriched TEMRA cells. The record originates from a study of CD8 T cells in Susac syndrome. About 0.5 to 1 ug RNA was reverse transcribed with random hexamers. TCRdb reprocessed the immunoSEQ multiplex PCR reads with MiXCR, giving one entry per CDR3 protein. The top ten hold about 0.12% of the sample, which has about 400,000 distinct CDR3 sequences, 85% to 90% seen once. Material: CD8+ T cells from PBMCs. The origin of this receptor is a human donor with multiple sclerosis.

The CDR3 sequence is CASSEGTGGADTQYF. CDR3 sequence (DNA): TGTGCCAGCAGTGAGGGGACAGGGGGCGCAGATACGCAGTATTTT. The V call is TRBV6-4, the J call TRBJ2-3; TRBD1 matches at 12 bases. V shed 3 bases, J shed 4 bases, and the junction held 2 bases outside the gene matches. CDR3 length: 15 residues. Looked up from germline, CDR1 is MRHNA and CDR2 is SNTAGT.